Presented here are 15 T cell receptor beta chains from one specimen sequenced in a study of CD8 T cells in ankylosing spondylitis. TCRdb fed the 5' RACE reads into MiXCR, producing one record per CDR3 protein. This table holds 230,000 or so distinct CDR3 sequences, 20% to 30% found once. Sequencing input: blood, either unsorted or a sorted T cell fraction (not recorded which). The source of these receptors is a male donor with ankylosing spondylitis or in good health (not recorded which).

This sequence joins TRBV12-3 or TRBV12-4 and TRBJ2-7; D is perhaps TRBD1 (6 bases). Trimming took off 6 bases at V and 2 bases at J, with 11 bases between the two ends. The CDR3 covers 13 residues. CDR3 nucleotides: TGTGCCAGCAGAATACAGGGTCCCTACGAGCAGTACTTC. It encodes CASRIQGPYEQYF.

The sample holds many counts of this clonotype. CDR3 region: CSARDSDRGYGYTF. The CDR3 coding sequence is TGCAGTGCTAGGGACTCGGACAGGGGCTATGGCTACACCTTC. This chain joins TRBV20-1 and TRBJ1-2; TRBD1 agrees at 9 bases. CDR1 is DFQATT and CDR2 is SNEGSKA in the germline V gene (reference sequence). Trimming cost V 3 bases and J 4 bases; bases outside gene matches: 6. This CDR3 region has 14 residues.

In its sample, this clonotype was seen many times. CDR3 amino acids: CASSLGTSAATDTQYF. CDR3 sequence (DNA): TGTGCCAGCAGCTTAGGGACTAGCGCCGCCACAGATACGCAGTATTTT. The chain recombines TRBV7-7 with TRBJ2-3, with 9 positions matching TRBD2. Germline lookup yields CDR1 SSHAT and CDR2 FNYEAQ (reference sequence). The CDR3 loop spans 16 amino acids. V was pared by 1 base and J by 2 bases, with 4 bases of the junction left unmatched.

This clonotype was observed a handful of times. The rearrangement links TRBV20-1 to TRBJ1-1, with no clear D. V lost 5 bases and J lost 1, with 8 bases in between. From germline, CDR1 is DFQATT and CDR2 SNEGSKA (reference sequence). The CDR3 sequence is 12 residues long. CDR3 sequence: CSAQKGNTEAFF. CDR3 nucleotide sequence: TGCAGTGCTCAGAAGGGGAACACTGAAGCTTTCTTT.

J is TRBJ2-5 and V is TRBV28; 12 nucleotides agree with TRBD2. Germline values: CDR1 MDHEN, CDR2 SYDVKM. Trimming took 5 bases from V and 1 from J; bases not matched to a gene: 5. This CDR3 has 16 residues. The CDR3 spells CASSPGLAGTQETQYF. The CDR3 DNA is TGTGCCAGCAGTCCAGGACTAGCGGGGACCCAAGAGACCCAGTACTTC.

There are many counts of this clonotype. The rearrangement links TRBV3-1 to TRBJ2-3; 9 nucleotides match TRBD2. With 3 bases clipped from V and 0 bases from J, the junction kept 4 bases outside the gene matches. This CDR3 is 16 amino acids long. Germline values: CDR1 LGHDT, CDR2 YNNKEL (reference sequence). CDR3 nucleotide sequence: TGTGCCAGCAGCCACCAACTAGCGGGCAGCACAGATACGCAGTATTTT. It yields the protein CASSHQLAGSTDTQYF.

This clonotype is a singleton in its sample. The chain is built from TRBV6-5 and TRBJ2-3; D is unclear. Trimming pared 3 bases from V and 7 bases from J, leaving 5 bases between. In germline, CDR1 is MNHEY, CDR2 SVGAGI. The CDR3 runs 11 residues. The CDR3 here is CASSYMNTQYF. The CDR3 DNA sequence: TGTGCCAGCAGTTATATGAATACGCAGTATTTT.

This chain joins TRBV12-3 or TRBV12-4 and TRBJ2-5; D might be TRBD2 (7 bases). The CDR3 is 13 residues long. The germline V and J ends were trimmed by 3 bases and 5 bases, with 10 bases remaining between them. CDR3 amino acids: CASSFRGGETQYF. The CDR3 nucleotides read TGTGCCAGCAGTTTTAGGGGGGGCGAGACCCAGTACTTC.

CDR3 bases: TGTGCCAGCTCACCACCTGGGACGGGGAACACCGGGGAGCTGTTTTTT. Amino acids: CASSPPGTGNTGELFF. The V and J genes are TRBV18 and TRBJ2-2, with D perhaps being TRBD1 or TRBD2 (5 bases each). The CDR3 extends over 16 amino acids. The V gene lost 0 bases and the J gene lost 1 base, with 9 bases spanning the gap. Per the germline V gene, CDR1 is KGHSH and CDR2 is LQKENI.

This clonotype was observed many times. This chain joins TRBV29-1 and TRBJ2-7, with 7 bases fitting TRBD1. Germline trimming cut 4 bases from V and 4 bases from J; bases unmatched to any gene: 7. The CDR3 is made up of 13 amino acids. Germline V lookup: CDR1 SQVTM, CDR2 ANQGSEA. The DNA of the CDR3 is TGCAGCGTTGTCGGGACAGCAAGATACGAGCAGTACTTC. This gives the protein CSVVGTARYEQYF.

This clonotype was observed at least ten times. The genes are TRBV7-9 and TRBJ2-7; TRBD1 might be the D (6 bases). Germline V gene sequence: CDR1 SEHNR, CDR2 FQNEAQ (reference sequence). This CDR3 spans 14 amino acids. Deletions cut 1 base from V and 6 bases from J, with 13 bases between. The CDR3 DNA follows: TGTGCCAGCAGCTTAGATGTTACCAGGGGCGAGCAGTACTTC. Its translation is CASSLDVTRGEQYF.

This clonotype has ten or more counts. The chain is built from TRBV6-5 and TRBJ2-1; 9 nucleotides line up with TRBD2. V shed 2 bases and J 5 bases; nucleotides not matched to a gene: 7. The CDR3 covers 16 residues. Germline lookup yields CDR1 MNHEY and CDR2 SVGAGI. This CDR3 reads CASSYLTSGWNNEQFF. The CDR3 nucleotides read TGTGCCAGCAGTTACCTCACTAGCGGGTGGAACAATGAGCAGTTCTTC.

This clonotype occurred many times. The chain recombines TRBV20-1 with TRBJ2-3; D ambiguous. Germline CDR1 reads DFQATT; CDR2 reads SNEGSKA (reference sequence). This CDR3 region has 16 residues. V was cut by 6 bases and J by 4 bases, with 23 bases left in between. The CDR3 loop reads CSAKTADPERADTQYF. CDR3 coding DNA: TGCAGTGCGAAAACCGCGGACCCGGAACGTGCAGATACGCAGTATTTT.

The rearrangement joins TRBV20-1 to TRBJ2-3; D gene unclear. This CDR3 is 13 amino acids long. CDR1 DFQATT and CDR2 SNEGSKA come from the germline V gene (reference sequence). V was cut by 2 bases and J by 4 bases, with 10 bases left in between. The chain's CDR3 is CSARFPGSDTQYF. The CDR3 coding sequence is TGCAGTGCTAGATTTCCAGGTTCAGATACGCAGTATTTT.

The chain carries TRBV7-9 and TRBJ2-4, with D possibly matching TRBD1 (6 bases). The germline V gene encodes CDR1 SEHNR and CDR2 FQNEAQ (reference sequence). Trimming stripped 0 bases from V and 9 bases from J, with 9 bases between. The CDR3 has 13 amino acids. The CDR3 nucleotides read TGTGCCAGCAGCTTAGCCAGGGGAGCCATTCAGTACTTC. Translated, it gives CASSLARGAIQYF.